The next 20 T cell receptor beta chains were all read from a single sample in a study of OX40 agonist ivuxolimab in advanced cancers. Libraries were prepared by immunoSEQ multiplex PCR; TCRdb keeps only in-frame clonotypes and omits some of them. The table has about 73,000 clones, 85% to 90% seen once; the top ten hold roughly 0.5%. The sample here was CD4+ or CD8+ T cells sorted from blood, taken in a trial of the OX40 agonist ivuxolimab. These receptor sequences come from an adult with an advanced solid tumor such as melanoma, head and neck, liver or kidney cancer.

The chain employs TRBV19 and TRBJ2-1; TRBD2 matches at 8 bases. The CDR3 is made up of 18 amino acids. Germline V gene sequence: CDR1 LNHDA, CDR2 SQIVND (reference sequence). V lost 1 base, J lost 4 bases, and 12 bases stayed unmatched. The CDR3: CASSIVSGRDRTYNEQFF. CDR3 in DNA: TGTGCCAGTAGTATAGTCAGCGGGAGAGACCGTACGTACAATGAGCAGTTCTTC.

CDR3 DNA: TGTGCCAGCAGCCCCCGCGGGACTAGCGGGGTGAACACCGGGGAGCTGTTTTTT. Protein: CASSPRGTSGVNTGELFF. The chain employs TRBV7-3 and TRBJ2-2; 13 nucleotides match TRBD2. The CDR3 loop spans 18 amino acids. The germline V gene has CDR1 SGHTA and CDR2 FQGTGA. V trimming: 5 bases; J trimming: 1 base; junction bases outside the gene matches: 7.

This clone was seen a few times. The chain joins TRBV30 to TRBJ2-7; 8 nucleotides match TRBD2. The trim removed 6 bases at V and 0 bases at J, leaving 7 bases unmatched. This CDR3 has 14 amino acids. Germline values: CDR1 GTSNPN, CDR2 SVGIG (reference sequence). The CDR3 loop reads CACSGGLGSYEQYF. The CDR3 nucleotides are TGTGCCTGCTCCGGGGGACTAGGCTCCTACGAGCAGTACTTC.

CDR3 sequence: CASSPEGGPQETQYF. The CDR3 coding sequence is TGTGCCAGCTCACCGGAGGGAGGGCCTCAAGAGACCCAGTACTTC. V and J are TRBV18 and TRBJ2-5; 7 nucleotides line up with TRBD2. Germline CDR1 KGHSH, CDR2 LQKENI. This CDR3 has 15 residues. The V and J ends lost 3 bases and 2 bases, in that order; junction bases with no gene match: 6.

In this sample, this clone turned up once. V usage is TRBV11-2 and J usage is TRBJ1-1; TRBD1 matches at 7 bases. Germline V lookup: CDR1 SGHAT, CDR2 FQNNGV. V gave up 4 bases and J gave up 7 bases; unmatched junction bases: 3. CDR3 length equals 12 residues. In nucleotides, the CDR3 is TGTGCCAGCAGCTGGCAGGGGGATGAAGCTTTCTTT. Encoded protein: CASSWQGDEAFF.

The genes are TRBV18 and TRBJ2-7, with D perhaps being TRBD1 or TRBD2 (5 bases each). CDR3 length: 15 residues. Germline assignment: CDR1 KGHSH and CDR2 LQKENI. The V and J ends lost 2 bases and 6 bases respectively, with 17 bases between them. The CDR3, as DNA: TGTGCCAGCTCACCAACCGGGACGGCGCTAGCCGAGCAGTACTTC. As protein: CASSPTGTALAEQYF.

The V gene is TRBV19, the J gene TRBJ2-1, with D possibly matching TRBD2 (5 bases). CDR3 length: 16 residues. Germline assignment: CDR1 LNHDA and CDR2 SQIVND (reference sequence). The V end was cut by 5 bases, the J end by 7 bases, with 21 bases between. The CDR3 region has the DNA TGTGCCAGTAGTGATCCCACTCGATTAAGAGGGAATGAGCAGTTCTTC. Its protein is CASSDPTRLRGNEQFF.

This clone was seen a single time. The rearrangement uses TRBV6-6 and TRBJ1-3; D gene unclear. The CDR3 extends over 14 amino acids. V lost 9 bases and J 3 bases, leaving 15 bases between the germline ends. Germline lookup yields CDR1 MNHNY and CDR2 SVGAGI (reference sequence). The CDR3 region is CASRRTENGNTIYF. The CDR3 DNA follows: TGTGCCAGTAGGAGAACAGAGAATGGAAACACCATATATTTT.

The sample holds a few counts of this clone. The V gene is TRBV10-1, the J gene TRBJ2-7; D ambiguous. Between the trimmed V and J ends, which lost 6 bases and 4 bases, there was a span of 10 bases. The CDR3 sequence is 12 residues long. Germline-derived CDR1 and CDR2 are WNHNN and SYGVQD (reference sequence). CDR3 protein: CASRYGPYEQYF. The CDR3 region has the DNA TGCGCCAGCAGGTACGGACCATACGAGCAGTACTTC.

The V gene is TRBV10-3, the J gene TRBJ2-2, with 13 nucleotides matching TRBD2. CDR3 length: 16 residues. Germline lookup yields CDR1 ENHRY and CDR2 SYGVKD. V shed 4 bases and J 1 base; nucleotides not matched to a gene: 0. CDR3 nucleotide sequence: TGTGCCATCAGTGGGACTAGCGGGAGGAACACCGGGGAGCTGTTTTTT. Translating gives CAISGTSGRNTGELFF.

The chain is built from TRBV7-9 and TRBJ2-3, with 9 bases aligning to TRBD1. Looked up from germline, CDR1 is SEHNR and CDR2 is FQNEAQ (reference sequence). This CDR3 region has 15 residues. V was pared by 4 bases and J by 2 bases, with 4 bases of the junction left unmatched. Here the CDR3 DNA reads TGTGCCAGCAGCTCAGGGGACAGGGACACAGATACGCAGTATTTT. Protein product: CASSSGDRDTDTQYF. The full variable domain, its missing parts supplied by reference TRBV7-9 and TRBJ2-3, is DTGVSQNPRHKITKRGQNVTFRCDPISEHNRLYWYRQTLGQGPEFLTYFQNEAQLEKSRLLSDRFSAERPKGSFSTLEIQRTEQGDSAMYLCASSSGDRDTDTQYFGPGTRLTVL.

J is TRBJ2-7 and V is TRBV21-1. TRBV21-1 is a pseudogene segment. The CDR3 contains 16 residues. The DNA for the CDR3 is TGTGCCAGCAGCTCCCCTTTGAAGGCCTCAATGAGCGAGCAGTACTTC. As protein: CASSSPLKASMSEQYF.

The chain carries TRBV11-1 and TRBJ2-5, with D hard to call. The CDR3 consists of 12 residues. The V and J ends lost 4 bases and 5 bases respectively, with 8 bases between them. Germline CDR1 and CDR2: SGHAT and FQDESV (reference sequence). The CDR3 nucleotides read TGTGCCAGCAGCTCAGAGAGGGAGACCCAGTACTTC. Translation: CASSSERETQYF.

The rearrangement links TRBV6-1 to TRBJ2-1; the match to TRBD2 covers 11 bases. The trim removed 3 bases at V and 5 bases at J, leaving 3 bases unmatched. Germline assignment: CDR1 MNHNS and CDR2 SASEGT. CDR3 length: 15 amino acids. CDR3 in amino acids: CASSDTSGRNNEQFF. CDR3 in DNA: TGTGCCAGCAGTGATACTAGCGGGAGAAACAATGAGCAGTTCTTC.

V and J are TRBV29-1 and TRBJ2-7, with D tentatively TRBD1 or TRBD2 (5 bases each). Between the trimmed V and J ends, which lost 6 bases and 6 bases, there was a span of 18 bases. CDR3 length equals 13 residues. Germline V lookup: CDR1 SQVTM, CDR2 ANQGSEA. Written as DNA, the CDR3 is TGCAGCGTGGGGGACCGCTCTTCGGGCGAGCAGTACTTC. Amino acid sequence: CSVGDRSSGEQYF.

The chain combines TRBV5-6 with TRBJ2-1, with 13 bases that match TRBD2. V dropped 0 bases and J dropped 10; count of bases not matched to a gene: 7. The CDR3 runs to 16 residues. Germline lookup yields CDR1 SGHDT and CDR2 YYEEEE. CDR3 in amino acids: CASSLATSGRVGEQFF. The CDR3, as DNA: TGTGCCAGCAGCTTGGCAACTAGCGGGAGGGTCGGGGAGCAGTTCTTC.

The chain links TRBV5-1 to TRBJ2-1, with TRBD2 matching over 8 bases. Trimming removed 4 bases from V and 6 bases from J; junction bases left unmatched: 9. Germline CDR1 reads SGHRS; CDR2 reads YFSETQ. The CDR3 is 15 amino acids. CDR3 sequence: CASSTQREMSNEQFF. The CDR3 region has the DNA TGCGCCAGCAGCACCCAGCGGGAGATGAGCAATGAGCAGTTCTTC.

This sequence joins TRBV4-2 and TRBJ2-7; no reliable D call. Germline V gives CDR1 LGHNA, CDR2 YNFKEQ. V lost 3 bases and J 6 bases, leaving 15 bases between the germline ends. The CDR3 consists of 14 residues. The CDR3 loop reads CASSQQRNTREQYF. CDR3 nucleotide sequence: TGTGCCAGCAGCCAGCAAAGAAACACTCGCGAGCAGTACTTC.

V usage is TRBV18 and J usage is TRBJ2-1, with D perhaps being TRBD1 or TRBD2 (6 bases each). This CDR3 region has 15 residues. Germline CDR1 reads KGHSH; CDR2 reads LQKENI. The ends were cut back, 3 bases at V and 8 bases at J, with 17 bases in the middle. Written as DNA, the CDR3 is TGTGCCAGCTCACCTTACGGGGGCCATTGGGATGAGCAGTTCTTC. It is translated as CASSPYGGHWDEQFF. Filled out from reference TRBV18 and TRBJ2-1, the complete variable domain reads NAGVMQNPRHLVRRRGQEARLRCSPMKGHSHVYWYRQLPEEGLKFMVYLQKENIIDESGMPKERFSAEFPKEGPSILRIQQVVRGDSAAYFCASSPYGGHWDEQFFGPGTRLTVL.

The chain recombines TRBV28 with TRBJ2-1; TRBD1 matches 7 bases. The ends lost 6 bases at V and 8 bases at J; junction bases unmatched: 10. The germline gives CDR1 MDHEN, CDR2 SYDVKM. The CDR3 has 14 amino acids. The CDR3 nucleotides read TGTGCCAGCAGAGGCCGGGACAGATACCATGAGCAGTTCTTC. Its protein product is CASRGRDRYHEQFF.